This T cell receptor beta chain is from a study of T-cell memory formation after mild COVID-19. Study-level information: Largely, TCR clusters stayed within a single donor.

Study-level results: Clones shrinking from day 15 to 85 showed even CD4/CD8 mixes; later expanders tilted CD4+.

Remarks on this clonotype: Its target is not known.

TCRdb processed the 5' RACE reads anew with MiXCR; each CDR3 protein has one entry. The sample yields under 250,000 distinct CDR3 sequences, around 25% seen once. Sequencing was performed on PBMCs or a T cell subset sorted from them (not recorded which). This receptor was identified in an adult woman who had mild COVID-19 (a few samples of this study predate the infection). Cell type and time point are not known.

CDR3 coding DNA: TGTGCCAGCAGTTACGGGGTCAGGGGCAAGGGGGAGACCCAGTACTTC. Residues: CASSYGVRGKGETQYF. This chain joins TRBV6-2 or TRBV6-3 and TRBJ2-5; the D gene is possibly TRBD1 (6 bases). With 2 bases removed from V and 5 bases from J, the gap between germline ends came to 18 bases. From germline, CDR1 is MNHEY and CDR2 SVGEGT. The CDR3 sequence is 16 residues long.